The 17 T cell receptor beta chains below come from one sample, sequenced in a study of cytomegalovirus exposure and HLA in healthy donors. It was with 60 Vbeta and 13 Jbeta primers that the PCR ran. TCRdb's copy holds only in-frame clones and misses some; the assay was immunoSEQ multiplex PCR. This sample carries fewer than 150,000 clones, 75% to 85% of them seen once, and the ten largest clones take roughly 9.2%. Specimen: PBMCs. The receptors derive from a female donor in good health and CMV-seropositive.

The CDR3 protein is CASSQDRVSEKLFF. CDR3 DNA sequence: TGTGCCAGCAGTCAAGACAGGGTTAGCGAAAAACTGTTTTTT. This chain connects TRBV6-6 to TRBJ1-4; 7 bases map to TRBD1. This CDR3 contains 14 residues. Germline CDR1 reads MNHNY; CDR2 reads SVGAGI (reference sequence). Trimming at V came to 5 bases and at J to 8 bases, leaving 8 bases not matched to a gene.

This chain connects TRBV19 to TRBJ1-3; D perhaps matches TRBD1 (6 bases). This CDR3 has 15 residues. Trimming removed 7 bases from V and 4 bases from J, with 17 bases in between. Germline loops: CDR1 LNHDA, CDR2 SQIVND (reference sequence). The CDR3 coding sequence is TGTGCCAGTACCATTGGACAGTTAGGAGGAAACACCATATATTTT. This translates into CASTIGQLGGNTIYF.

The chain couples TRBV4-2 to TRBJ1-3; 9 nucleotides match TRBD1. The CDR3 has 13 amino acids. Germline loops: CDR1 LGHNA, CDR2 YNFKEQ. J was trimmed by 7 bases and V by 4 bases; bases with no gene match: 2. CDR3 protein: CASSPGTGNTIYF. CDR3 DNA: TGTGCCAGCAGCCCCGGGACAGGGAACACCATATATTTT.

The rearrangement joins TRBV7-3 to TRBJ2-5; 7 bases map to TRBD2. With V trimmed by 5 bases and J by 4 bases, 10 bases remained unmatched. This CDR3 is 15 amino acids long. Germline values: CDR1 SGHTA, CDR2 FQGTGA. CDR3 in amino acids: CASSPNFGGGETQYF. CDR3 DNA sequence: TGTGCCAGCAGCCCCAATTTTGGGGGGGGAGAGACCCAGTACTTC.

The rearrangement links TRBV7-9 to TRBJ2-7; D might be TRBD1 (6 bases). V gave up 1 base and J gave up 2 bases, with 12 bases separating them. Germline lookup yields CDR1 SEHNR and CDR2 FQNEAQ (reference sequence). The CDR3 extends over 15 amino acids. The CDR3 spells CASSLDRVRTYEQYF. Written as DNA, the CDR3 is TGTGCCAGCAGCTTAGACAGGGTAAGGACCTACGAGCAGTACTTC.

CDR3 sequence: CASSLVQQGANGYTF. The CDR3 nucleotides read TGTGCCAGCAGCTTAGTCCAACAGGGGGCGAACGGCTACACCTTC. This chain uses TRBV7-8 with TRBJ1-2; TRBD1 matches 9 bases. CDR3 length equals 15 residues. V trimming: 1 base; J trimming: 8 bases; junction bases outside the gene matches: 8. Germline CDR1 SGHVS, CDR2 FQNEAQ.

Worth noting for this clone: At one end, the junction sequence differs from germline, possibly due to a read error. Additional DNA sequences in this sample encode the identical CDR3. The genes are TRBV4-1 and TRBJ1-1; D not certain. Germline V lookup: CDR1 MGHRA, CDR2 YSYEKL. The CDR3 has 18 residues. Written as DNA, the CDR3 is TGCGCCAGCAGCCAAGCCCGAGGACGGGGATTCGTGAATACTGAAGCTTTCTTT. Residues: CASSQARGRGFVNTEAFF.

This chain joins TRBV7-9 and TRBJ1-3; D is ambiguous. Trimming removed 3 bases from V and 2 bases from J, with 8 bases in between. The CDR3 loop spans 14 amino acids. Looked up from germline, CDR1 is SEHNR and CDR2 is FQNEAQ (reference sequence). Here the CDR3 reads CASSFEKTGNTIYF. In nucleotides, the CDR3 is TGTGCCAGCAGCTTCGAGAAAACTGGAAACACCATATATTTT.

The chain is built from TRBV18 and TRBJ2-7; a possible D gene is TRBD2 (6 bases). Trimming took off 0 bases at V and 4 bases at J, with 16 bases between the two ends. This CDR3 spans 16 amino acids. The V gene's germline CDR1 is KGHSH and CDR2 LQKENI. CDR3: CASSPPRRGGGYEQYF. The CDR3 bases are TGTGCCAGCTCACCACCGAGGAGGGGCGGAGGATACGAGCAGTACTTC. The full variable domain, rest sourced from reference TRBV18 and TRBJ2-7, is NAGVMQNPRHLVRRRGQEARLRCSPMKGHSHVYWYRQLPEEGLKFMVYLQKENIIDESGMPKERFSAEFPKEGPSILRIQQVVRGDSAAYFCASSPPRRGGGYEQYFGPGTRLTVT.

The rearrangement uses TRBV2 and TRBJ2-5; D perhaps matches TRBD1 (6 bases). The CDR3 runs 15 residues. Germline CDR1 reads SNHLY; CDR2 reads FYNNEI. Trimming pared 7 bases from V and 4 bases from J, leaving 19 bases between. CDR3 DNA sequence: TGTGCCAGCATACGTCGGCAGGGGTACGGAGAGACCCAGTACTTC. Translating it yields CASIRRQGYGETQYF. The whole variable domain, filled in from reference TRBV2 and TRBJ2-5, reads EPEVTQTPSHQVTQMGQEVILRCVPISNHLYFYWYRQILGQKVEFLVSFYNNEISEKSEIFDDQFSVERPDGSNFTLKIRSTKLEDSAMYFCASIRRQGYGETQYFGPGTRLLVL.

The chain links TRBV9 to TRBJ2-2; TRBD2 agrees at 8 bases. The V segment lost 4 bases and the J segment 5 bases; nucleotides outside the gene matches: 10. Germline loops: CDR1 SGDLS, CDR2 YYNGEE. The CDR3 loop spans 16 amino acids. The CDR3 loop reads CASSPRGGTGTGELFF. As DNA, the CDR3 is TGTGCCAGCAGCCCCCGGGGGGGGACTGGGACCGGGGAGCTGTTTTTT.

This chain uses TRBV19 with TRBJ1-5, with TRBD1 identical over 8 bases. V shed 9 bases, J shed 4 bases, and the junction held 17 bases outside the gene matches. CDR1 is LNHDA and CDR2 is SQIVND in the germline V gene (reference sequence). This CDR3 is built from 17 residues. The CDR3 sequence is CASLTRADRAVNQPQHF. The CDR3 DNA reads as TGTGCCAGCCTTACCAGGGCGGACAGGGCAGTGAATCAGCCCCAGCATTTT.

This clone showed up just once. The gene calls are TRBV28 and TRBJ2-1; weak D call: TRBD2 (5 bases). The V gene lost 3 bases and the J gene lost 6 bases, with 6 bases spanning the gap. Germline assignment: CDR1 MDHEN and CDR2 SYDVKM. This CDR3 is 12 amino acids long. CDR3 sequence (DNA): TGTGCCAGCAGTTTGGGGAGCAATGAGCAGTTCTTC. Protein product: CASSLGSNEQFF. Using reference TRBV28 and TRBJ2-1 for the parts outside the CDR3, the full variable domain is DVKVTQSSRYLVKRTGEKVFLECVQDMDHENMFWYRQDPGLGLRLIYFSYDVKMKEKGDIPEGYSVSREKKERFSLILESASTNQTSMYLCASSLGSNEQFFGPGTRLTVL.

The chain uses TRBV30 and TRBJ2-5; D is unclear. The CDR3 spans 12 residues. V dropped 5 bases and J dropped 4 bases, with 11 bases sitting between them. CDR1 and CDR2 from the germline V gene are GTSNPN and SVGIG (reference sequence). This CDR3 reads CAWSLATETQYF. CDR3 DNA: TGTGCCTGGTCCTTAGCCACAGAGACCCAGTACTTC.

Note on this clone: This sample includes further DNA sequences coding for the same CDR3. J is TRBJ2-7 and V is TRBV5-1, with 11 bases matching TRBD2. Unmatched junction bases numbered 0, after V lost 0 bases and J lost 1 base. The germline CDR1 and CDR2 sequences are SGHRS and YFSETQ. The CDR3 consists of 15 residues. The DNA for the CDR3 is TGCGCCAGCAGCTTGGGACTAGCGGGGTCCTACGAGCAGTACTTC. Translation gives CASSLGLAGSYEQYF. Looking up the rest from reference TRBV5-1 and TRBJ2-7 gives the full variable domain: KAGVTQTPRYLIKTRGQQVTLSCSPISGHRSVSWYQQTPGQGLQFLFEYFSETQRNKGNFPGRFSGRQFSNSRSEMNVSTLELGDSALYLCASSLGLAGSYEQYFGPGTRLTVT.

CDR3 coding DNA: TGTGCCAGCTCACCTAACAGGGACACTGAAGCTTTCTTT. Amino acid sequence: CASSPNRDTEAFF. The V and J genes are TRBV18 and TRBJ1-1; tentative D call: TRBD1 (6 bases). Between the trimmed V and J ends, which lost 3 bases and 3 bases, there was a span of 8 bases. The CDR3 has 13 residues. Germline V CDR1 and CDR2: KGHSH, LQKENI.

V is TRBV28 and J is TRBJ1-5; D ambiguous. V gave up 8 bases and J gave up 8 bases, with 16 bases separating them. The CDR3 has 13 amino acids. The germline gives CDR1 MDHEN, CDR2 SYDVKM. DNA of the CDR3: TGTGCCAGCCATTCATATGTCGGTGAGCCCCAGCATTTT. Protein sequence: CASHSYVGEPQHF.